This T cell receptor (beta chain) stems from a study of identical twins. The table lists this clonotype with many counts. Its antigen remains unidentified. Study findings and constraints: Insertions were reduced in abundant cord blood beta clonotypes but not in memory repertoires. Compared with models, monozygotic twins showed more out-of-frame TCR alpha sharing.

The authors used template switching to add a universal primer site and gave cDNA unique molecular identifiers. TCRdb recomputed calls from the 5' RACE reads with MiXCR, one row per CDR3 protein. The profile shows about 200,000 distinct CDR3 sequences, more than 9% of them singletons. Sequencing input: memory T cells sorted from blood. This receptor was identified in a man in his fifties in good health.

In DNA form, the CDR3 reads TGTGCCAGCAGTTATACCGGGACAGGGGCTGGGGGCACTGAAGCTTTCTTT. This codes for CASSYTGTGAGGTEAFF. The chain combines TRBV6-5 with TRBJ1-1; 10 bases agree with TRBD1. The CDR3 runs to 17 residues. CDR1 and CDR2 from the germline V gene are MNHEY and SVGAGI. The trim removed 3 bases at V and 4 bases at J, leaving 11 bases unmatched.